This TCR beta chain was documented in a study of blood T cells in healthy people across ages. Through a sample-barcoded 5' primer and a J-beta primer mix, a second PCR was run for roughly 7 to 11 cycles. TCRdb re-called the 5' RACE reads with MiXCR, one entry per CDR3 protein. The sample carries about 1.5 million distinct CDR3 sequences, 35% to 45% recorded once. CDR1 DFQATT and CDR2 SNEGSKA come from the germline V gene (reference sequence). CDR3 length: 14 residues. The V end was cut by 2 bases, the J end by 9 bases, with 14 bases between. This chain links TRBV20-1 with TRBJ1-6; D is perhaps TRBD1 (5 bases). The sequenced sample consisted of blood. The TCR comes from a woman in her late teens or twenties in good health. The CDR3 spells CSARPTGRSSPLHF. CDR3 nucleotide sequence: TGCAGTGCTAGACCTACAGGCCGATCTTCACCCCTCCACTTT.